This is a list of T cell receptor beta chains from one sample in a study of cytomegalovirus exposure and HLA in healthy donors. Assay used: immunoSEQ multiplex PCR; TCRdb lists only in-frame clones, some missing. The sample consists of about 160,000 clones, roughly 80% of them appearing once. Sequencing was carried out using PBMCs. Receptors were obtained from a woman aged 40-49 years in good health and CMV-seronegative. The CDR3 runs from the conserved cysteine through the conserved F or W. A D gene is named only where the DNA matches it firmly. Size is stated for part of the rows, as once, few or many counts, or as a class when the clone is expanded.

D	V	J	size	DNA	CDR3
TRBD1	TRBV15	TRBJ1-2	once	TGTGCCACCAGCAGAGGTGGACAGGGCTCTCGTGGCTACACCTTC	CATSRGGQGSRGYTF
.	TRBV4-1	TRBJ1-4	.	TGCGCCAGCAGCCAAGGTCAGGGAGGCGAAAAACTGTTTTTT	CASSQGQGGEKLFF
TRBD1	TRBV4-1	TRBJ1-5	few	TGCGCCAGCAGCCAAGATCTCCAACAGGGGGCTGGGGGCAATCAGCCCCAGCATTTT	CASSQDLQQGAGGNQPQHF
TRBD1	TRBV2	TRBJ1-4	.	TGTGCCAGCAGTGAGGGACAGGGCGAAAATGAAAAACTGTTTTTT	CASSEGQGENEKLFF
TRBD1	TRBV6-1	TRBJ1-3	.	TGTGCCAGCAGGGACAGGGCTACTGGAAACACCATATATTTT	CASRDRATGNTIYF
.	TRBV2	TRBJ1-3	.	TGTGCCAGCAGGCCGGCAGCGGCTGGAAACACCATATATTTT	CASRPAAAGNTIYF
TRBD1	TRBV12-5	TRBJ1-1	.	TGTGCTAGTGGTTCCCAATCCCCGGACAGGTCTGAAGCTTTCTTT	CASGSQSPDRSEAFF
TRBD1	TRBV7-2	TRBJ1-3	.	TGTGCCAGCAGCTCGAAGGGGACAGGCCTCTCTGGAAACACCATATATTTT	CASSSKGTGLSGNTIYF
.	TRBV27	TRBJ1-5	.	TGTGCCAGCAGTCCGGGCCAGCGGGTTCAGCCCCAGCATTTT	CASSPGQRVQPQHF
TRBD1	TRBV29-1	TRBJ2-7	.	TGCAGCGTTGTAGTAGGGGGCGCCTACGAGCAGTACTTC	CSVVVGGAYEQYF
.	TRBV4-2	TRBJ1-4	.	TGTGCCAGCAGCGGGGACTGGGGAGCTGAAAAACTGTTTTTT	CASSGDWGAEKLFF
.	TRBV29-1	TRBJ1-1	few	TGCAGCGCCGAGGACACTTTTGAAGCTTTCTTT	CSAEDTFEAFF
.	TRBV12-1	TRBJ1-5	.	TGTGCCAGCAGAACAGACCGCCGGGACAGGGTCTTCAATCAGCCCCAGCATTTT	CASRTDRRDRVFNQPQHF
TRBD1	TRBV10-2	TRBJ2-5	.	TGCGCCAGCAGTACCGGACAGGGGATCGGAGAGACCCAGTACTTC	CASSTGQGIGETQYF
TRBD1	TRBV7-9	TRBJ2-1	.	TGTGCCAGCAGCGTCGACAGGGGGCTTTCCTACAATGAGCAGTTCTTC	CASSVDRGLSYNEQFF
TRBD1	TRBV7-9	TRBJ1-4	.	TGTGCCAGCAGCCCCCGCGGACAGGGGGCAACTAATGAAAAACTGTTTTTT	CASSPRGQGATNEKLFF
.	TRBV4-1	TRBJ1-2	.	TGCGCCAGCAGCCAAGGGGGAGCAGGAAGGGACTATGGCTACACCTTC	CASSQGGAGRDYGYTF
TRBD2	TRBV10-3	TRBJ2-1	.	TGTGCCATCAGTGAGTCGCTAGCGGGGTACAATGAGCAGTTCTTC	CAISESLAGYNEQFF
.	TRBV10-3	TRBJ2-5	.	TGTGCTATCAGTGAGTCGAATCCAGACTTCGAGACCCAGTACTTC	CAISESNPDFETQYF
.	TRBV5-8	TRBJ1-5	few	TGTGCCAGCAGCTTTTACAGTTTTAGCAATCAGCCCCAGCATTTT	CASSFYSFSNQPQHF
TRBD2	TRBV5-1	TRBJ2-5	.	TGCGCCAGCAGCTTGGCGGGGAGGGAAGAGACCCAGTACTTC	CASSLAGREETQYF
.	TRBV7-8	TRBJ2-5	.	TGTGCCAGCAGCTTTCACAGGTGGAGGGAGGCCCAGTACTTC	CASSFHRWREAQYF
.	TRBV19	TRBJ1-3	few	TGTGCCAGCGCGCTTGGGGAGGACACCATATATTTT	CASALGEDTIYF
.	TRBV6-5	TRBJ1-3	.	TGTGCCAGCGGCTTTGGAAACACCATATATTTT	CASGFGNTIYF
.	TRBV5-6	TRBJ1-2	.	TGTGCCAGCAGCTTGCGGCAGGGTGATGGCTACACCTTC	CASSLRQGDGYTF
.	TRBV5-1	TRBJ2-1	.	TGCGCCAGCAGCTGGGACACCTTTTACAATGAGCAGTTCTTC	CASSWDTFYNEQFF
TRBD1	TRBV10-1	TRBJ2-7	.	TGCGCCAGCAGCAGATCGGGACAGTCCTACGAGCAGTACTTC	CASSRSGQSYEQYF
TRBD1	TRBV5-1	TRBJ2-5	few	TGCGCCAGCAGCTCCCCTAGTGGGGACAGATGGTTTGAGACCCAGTACTTC	CASSSPSGDRWFETQYF